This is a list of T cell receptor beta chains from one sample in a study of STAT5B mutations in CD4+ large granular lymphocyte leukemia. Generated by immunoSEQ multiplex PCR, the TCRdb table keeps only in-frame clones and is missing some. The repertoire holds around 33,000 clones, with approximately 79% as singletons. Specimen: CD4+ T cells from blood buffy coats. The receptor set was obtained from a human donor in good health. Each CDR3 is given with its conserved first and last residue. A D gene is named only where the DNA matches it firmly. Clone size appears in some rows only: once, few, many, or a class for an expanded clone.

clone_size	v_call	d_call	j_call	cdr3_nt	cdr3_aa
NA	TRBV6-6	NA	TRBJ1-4	TGTGCCAGCAAAAAGGGTCTAGCTAATGAAAAACTGTTTTTT	CASKKGLANEKLFF
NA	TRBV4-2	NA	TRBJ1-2	TGTGCCAGCAGCCAAACGCGACAGTTTTTGGGCTACACCTTC	CASSQTRQFLGYTF
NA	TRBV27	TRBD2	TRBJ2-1	TGTGCCAGCAGGAGCCGATGGCTAGCGGGGGGGAATGAGCAGTTCTTC	CASRSRWLAGGNEQFF
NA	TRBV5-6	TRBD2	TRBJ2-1	TGTGCCAGCAGTCATAGCGGGGGGGCCGTGAACAGCGCCTACAATGAGCAGTTCTTC	CASSHSGGAVNSAYNEQFF
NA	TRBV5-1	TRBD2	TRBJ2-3	TGCGCCAGCAGCTCCGGGACTAGCGTGACAGATACGCAGTATTTT	CASSSGTSVTDTQYF
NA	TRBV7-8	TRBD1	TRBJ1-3	TGTGCCAGCAGCTTAGTTCAGGGGGCGAGAAACACCATATATTTT	CASSLVQGARNTIYF
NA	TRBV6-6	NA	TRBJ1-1	TGTGCCAGCAGTTATTTGCGGAACACTGAAGCTTTCTTT	CASSYLRNTEAFF
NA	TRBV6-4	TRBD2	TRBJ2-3	TGTGCCCGGCAAGCGGGAAGTGCAGATACGCAGTATTTT	CARQAGSADTQYF
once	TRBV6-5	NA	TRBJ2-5	TGTGCCAGCAGTCGTGCCCCATGGTTGGAGACCCAGTACTTC	CASSRAPWLETQYF
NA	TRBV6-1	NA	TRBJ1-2	TGTGCCAGCAGTGAAGCGCCGGGGGGAACAGGCTACACCTTC	CASSEAPGGTGYTF
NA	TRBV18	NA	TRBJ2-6	TGTGCCAGCTCACCGGGGAACAGGGCCGCTTCCTCTCTGGGGGCCAACGTCCTGACTTTC	CASSPGNRAASSLGANVLTF
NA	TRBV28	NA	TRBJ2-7	TGTGCCAGCAGTTTATCAACCGAGCAGTACTTC	CASSLSTEQYF
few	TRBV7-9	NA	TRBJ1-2	TGTGCCAGCAGCTTATCCCAGGTCGCAAGGAGCTACACCTTC	CASSLSQVARSYTF
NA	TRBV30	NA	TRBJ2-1	TGTGCCTGGGGGGGAAGCTCCTACAATGAGCAGTTCTTC	CAWGGSSYNEQFF
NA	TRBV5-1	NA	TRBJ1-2	TGCGCCAGCAGCCCCGGTGATGGGGGCGAGTATGGCTACACCTTC	CASSPGDGGEYGYTF
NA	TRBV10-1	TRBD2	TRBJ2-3	TGCGCCAGCAGGGCAACTAGCGGACGCACAGATACGCAGTATTTT	CASRATSGRTDTQYF
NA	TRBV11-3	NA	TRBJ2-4	TGTGCCAGCAGCTCGCAGGGAGGAAACATTCAGTACTTC	CASSSQGGNIQYF
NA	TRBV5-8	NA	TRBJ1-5	TGTGCCAGCAGCCCTCCCCCGTCCAATCAGCCCCAGCATTTT	CASSPPPSNQPQHF
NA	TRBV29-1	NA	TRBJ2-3	TGCAGCCACCCACCGGGATCAGGGGATACGCAGTATTTT	CSHPPGSGDTQYF
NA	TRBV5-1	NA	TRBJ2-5	TGCGCCAGCAGCTTGGCCCTAGTCGAGACCCAGTACTTC	CASSLALVETQYF
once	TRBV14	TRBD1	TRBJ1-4	TGTGCCAGCAGCCTTGGACAGGTAGAAGGCTCGGAACTGTTTTTT	CASSLGQVEGSELFF
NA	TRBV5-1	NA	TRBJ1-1	TGCGCCAGCAGCTTGGTTGCAGGCGGCCCCACTGAAGCTTTCTTT	CASSLVAGGPTEAFF
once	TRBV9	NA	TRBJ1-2	TGTGCCAGCAGCCCCATAAGGGGGGAGGACTATGGCTACACCTTC	CASSPIRGEDYGYTF